A selection of T cell receptor beta chains follows, all from one sample in a study of glioma-infiltrating T cells after dendritic cell vaccination. Profiled with immunoSEQ multiplex PCR; TCRdb holds only in-frame clones, not every one. The sample consists of tens of thousands of clones, under 90% of them appearing once. Sequences were derived from blood, sampled before dendritic cell vaccination. The origin of the receptors is a human donor with glioblastoma. CDR3s include the opening cysteine and the closing phenylalanine or tryptophan. The D gene is left open where the match is weak. Size is omitted from some rows. Given values are once, few, many or a class for expanded clones.

clone_size: NA
v_call: TRBV7-9
j_call: TRBJ2-5
d_call: NA
cdr3_aa: CASSSPSLREETQYF
cdr3_nt: TGTGCCAGCAGCTCCCCAAGTTTAAGGGAGGAGACCCAGTACTTC

clone_size: NA
v_call: TRBV5-4
j_call: TRBJ1-3
d_call: TRBD1
cdr3_aa: CASSLGRQGTTSGNTIYF
cdr3_nt: TGTGCCAGCAGCTTGGGGAGACAGGGTACCACCTCTGGAAACACCATATATTTT

clone_size: NA
v_call: TRBV2
j_call: TRBJ2-7
d_call: NA
cdr3_aa: CASRPTPGTSSYEQYF
cdr3_nt: TGTGCCAGCAGACCCACCCCCGGGACAAGCTCCTACGAGCAGTACTTC

clone_size: NA
v_call: TRBV7-6
j_call: TRBJ1-1
d_call: TRBD1
cdr3_aa: CASSSQGVTEAFF
cdr3_nt: TGTGCCAGCAGCTCACAGGGGGTCACTGAAGCTTTCTTT

clone_size: NA
v_call: TRBV7-2
j_call: TRBJ2-2
d_call: NA
cdr3_aa: CASSPTSFGNTGELFF
cdr3_nt: TGTGCCAGCAGCCCTACTAGCTTCGGGAACACCGGGGAGCTGTTTTTT

clone_size: few
v_call: TRBV18
j_call: TRBJ2-4
d_call: TRBD1
cdr3_aa: CASSPTEFGTGKNIQYF
cdr3_nt: TGTGCCAGCTCACCAACCGAATTTGGGACAGGAAAAAACATTCAGTACTTC

clone_size: NA
v_call: TRBV5-1
j_call: TRBJ2-7
d_call: TRBD2
cdr3_aa: CASTQAGGSYEQYF
cdr3_nt: TGCGCCAGCACCCAAGCGGGGGGCTCCTACGAGCAGTACTTC

clone_size: NA
v_call: TRBV29-1
j_call: TRBJ2-7
d_call: TRBD2
cdr3_aa: CSVVDGAGTYEQYF
cdr3_nt: TGCAGCGTCGTTGACGGAGCGGGGACCTACGAGCAGTACTTC

clone_size: NA
v_call: TRBV7-2
j_call: TRBJ1-5
d_call: NA
cdr3_aa: CASSGERDIQPQHF
cdr3_nt: TGTGCCAGCAGCGGGGAGCGGGACATTCAGCCCCAGCATTTT

clone_size: NA
v_call: TRBV5-4
j_call: TRBJ1-3
d_call: TRBD1
cdr3_aa: CASSLTGAGNTIYF
cdr3_nt: TGTGCCAGCAGCTTGACAGGGGCTGGAAACACCATATATTTT

clone_size: NA
v_call: TRBV5-1
j_call: TRBJ2-3
d_call: NA
cdr3_aa: CASSLGGGTDTQYF
cdr3_nt: TGCGCCAGCAGCTTGGGCGGTGGGACAGATACGCAGTATTTT

clone_size: NA
v_call: TRBV5-6
j_call: TRBJ2-3
d_call: NA
cdr3_aa: CASSAGDTQYF
cdr3_nt: TGTGCCAGCAGCGCAGGGGATACGCAGTATTTT

clone_size: NA
v_call: TRBV5-4
j_call: TRBJ2-3
d_call: NA
cdr3_aa: CASSLDGDTQYF
cdr3_nt: TGTGCCAGCAGCTTGGACGGAGATACGCAGTATTTT

clone_size: NA
v_call: TRBV5-1
j_call: TRBJ2-1
d_call: NA
cdr3_aa: CASSLAAGLSRFF
cdr3_nt: TGCGCCAGCAGCTTGGCCGCGGGTCTTAGCAGGTTCTTC

clone_size: NA
v_call: TRBV5-1
j_call: TRBJ2-2
d_call: NA
cdr3_aa: CASSYLTDTGELFF
cdr3_nt: TGCGCCAGCAGCTACCTTACGGACACCGGGGAGCTGTTTTTT

clone_size: NA
v_call: TRBV7-9
j_call: TRBJ2-2
d_call: NA
cdr3_aa: CASSLVLGSTGELFF
cdr3_nt: TGTGCCAGCAGCTTAGTTCTGGGCTCCACCGGGGAGCTGTTTTTT

clone_size: medium-sized
v_call: TRBV29-1
j_call: TRBJ1-5
d_call: NA
cdr3_aa: CSVPSGVSTGPQHF
cdr3_nt: TGCAGCGTTCCGTCGGGTGTGTCCACAGGCCCCCAGCATTTT

clone_size: NA
v_call: TRBV5-4
j_call: TRBJ1-6
d_call: TRBD1
cdr3_aa: CASSLAGGSPLHF
cdr3_nt: TGTGCCAGCAGCTTGGCAGGGGGTTCACCCCTCCACTTT

clone_size: NA
v_call: TRBV5-1
j_call: TRBJ1-4
d_call: TRBD1
cdr3_aa: CASSILPGQGNEKLFF
cdr3_nt: TGCGCCAGCAGCATTCTGCCGGGACAGGGTAATGAAAAACTGTTTTTT

clone_size: NA
v_call: TRBV9
j_call: TRBJ2-5
d_call: NA
cdr3_aa: CASSVGGQETQYF
cdr3_nt: TGTGCCAGCAGCGTAGGAGGGCAAGAGACCCAGTACTTC

clone_size: once
v_call: TRBV13
j_call: TRBJ2-7
d_call: NA
cdr3_aa: CASSFGQSYEQYF
cdr3_nt: TGTGCCAGCAGCTTTGGCCAATCCTACGAGCAGTACTTC

clone_size: NA
v_call: TRBV18
j_call: TRBJ2-5
d_call: TRBD1
cdr3_aa: CASSPQGDSETQYF
cdr3_nt: TGTGCCAGCTCACCCCAGGGGGATAGCGAGACCCAGTACTTC

clone_size: NA
v_call: TRBV6-5
j_call: TRBJ1-5
d_call: TRBD1
cdr3_aa: CASTRQGGNQPQHF
cdr3_nt: TGTGCCAGCACCAGACAGGGCGGCAATCAGCCCCAGCATTTT

clone_size: NA
v_call: TRBV11-3
j_call: TRBJ2-5
d_call: NA
cdr3_aa: CASREGRETQYF
cdr3_nt: TGTGCCAGCAGGGAGGGCCGCGAGACCCAGTACTTC

clone_size: NA
v_call: TRBV29-1
j_call: TRBJ2-5
d_call: NA
cdr3_aa: CSVGGRETQYF
cdr3_nt: TGCAGCGTCGGGGGGCGAGAGACCCAGTACTTC

clone_size: once
v_call: TRBV2
j_call: TRBJ1-6
d_call: NA
cdr3_aa: CASSEALPDSPLHF
cdr3_nt: TGTGCCAGCAGTGAAGCGCTTCCAGATTCACCCCTCCACTTT

clone_size: NA
v_call: TRBV5-1
j_call: TRBJ2-7
d_call: NA
cdr3_aa: CASSRSGLDAYEQYF
cdr3_nt: TGCGCCAGCAGCCGTAGCGGTCTTGATGCCTACGAGCAGTACTTC

clone_size: NA
v_call: TRBV15
j_call: TRBJ2-3
d_call: TRBD2
cdr3_aa: CATSRDPQRAGGTDTQYF
cdr3_nt: TGTGCCACCAGCAGAGATCCCCAGAGGGCGGGAGGCACAGATACGCAGTATTTT

clone_size: NA
v_call: TRBV7-9
j_call: TRBJ2-7
d_call: TRBD2
cdr3_aa: CASSFASGGTYEQYF
cdr3_nt: TGTGCCAGCAGCTTCGCTAGCGGGGGGACCTACGAGCAGTACTTC

clone_size: NA
v_call: TRBV11-2
j_call: TRBJ1-3
d_call: NA
cdr3_aa: CASSFPGSSGNTIYF
cdr3_nt: TGTGCCAGCAGCTTTCCAGGATCCTCTGGAAACACCATATATTTT

clone_size: NA
v_call: TRBV4-2
j_call: TRBJ2-7
d_call: TRBD2
cdr3_aa: CASSQDEGREGEQYF
cdr3_nt: TGTGCCAGCAGCCAAGATGAGGGAAGGGAGGGCGAGCAGTACTTC

clone_size: once
v_call: TRBV15
j_call: TRBJ2-2
d_call: TRBD2
cdr3_aa: CATSRTSGVNTGELFF
cdr3_nt: TGTGCCACCAGCAGAACTAGCGGGGTGAACACCGGGGAGCTGTTTTTT

clone_size: NA
v_call: TRBV9
j_call: TRBJ1-4
d_call: NA
cdr3_aa: CASSVYEGGFEKLFF
cdr3_nt: TGTGCCAGCAGCGTCTACGAGGGGGGGTTCGAAAAACTGTTTTTT

clone_size: NA
v_call: TRBV19
j_call: TRBJ2-2
d_call: TRBD2
cdr3_aa: CASSIVTVAGPQVGTGELFF
cdr3_nt: TGTGCCAGTAGTATAGTAACTGTAGCGGGGCCCCAAGTTGGCACCGGGGAGCTGTTTTTT

clone_size: NA
v_call: TRBV7-9
j_call: TRBJ2-7
d_call: NA
cdr3_aa: CASSFTEFNEQYF
cdr3_nt: TGTGCCAGCAGCTTTACAGAGTTCAACGAGCAGTACTTC

clone_size: NA
v_call: TRBV19
j_call: TRBJ1-5
d_call: NA
cdr3_aa: CASSTATGGNSNQPQHF
cdr3_nt: TGTGCCAGTAGTACCGCGACAGGAGGTAATAGCAATCAGCCCCAGCATTTT

clone_size: many
v_call: TRBV6-1
j_call: TRBJ1-1
d_call: NA
cdr3_aa: CASSVGVAGLQTEAFF
cdr3_nt: TGTGCCAGCAGTGTAGGGGTTGCGGGGCTGCAGACGGAAGCTTTCTTT